The source of this T cell receptor beta chain is a study of vaccination and CD4 T cells after COVID-19. This clonotype has just a few counts. Its antigen is not known. This CDR3 has 15 residues. Trimming cost V 3 bases and J 4 bases; bases outside gene matches: 4. CDR1 and CDR2 (germline): DFQATT, SNEGSKA (reference sequence). Cultured CD4+ T cell DNA was sequenced using the Oncomine TCR Beta short-read assay. MiXCR, applied by TCRdb to the PCR reads, yields one record per CDR3 protein. This table has some 17,000 distinct CDR3 sequences, almost 40% appearing once. Documented treatment: roughly 10-day PBMC culture with coronavirus spike peptide pools or control peptides (ViraFEST assay).

The clonotype comes from a human donor who had recovered from COVID-19. The chain couples TRBV20-1 to TRBJ2-1, with 12 bases lining up with TRBD2. Sample: CD4+ T cells from blood, cultured in vitro. CDR3 loop: CSASPGTSGYNEQFF. The CDR3 nucleotides read TGCAGTGCTAGCCCCGGGACTAGCGGGTACAATGAGCAGTTCTTC.